The 2 T cell receptor beta chains reported below all come from one sample, sequenced in a study of OX40 agonist ivuxolimab in advanced cancers. The assay was immunoSEQ multiplex PCR, and TCRdb's table has in-frame clones only and misses some. The sample lists over 50,000 clones; approximately 92% were seen once. Sequenced material: CD4+ or CD8+ T cells sorted from blood, taken in a trial of the OX40 agonist ivuxolimab. These receptors all stem from an adult with an advanced solid tumor such as melanoma, head and neck, liver or kidney cancer.

The genes are TRBV6-1 and TRBJ2-7; possible D gene TRBD2, 5 bases. The CDR3 length is 13 residues. Deletions cut 6 bases from V and 1 base from J, with 10 bases between. CDR1 MNHNS and CDR2 SASEGT come from the germline V gene. CDR3: CASRFPGSYEQYV. The CDR3 nucleotides read TGTGCCAGCAGATTTCCGGGATCCTACGAGCAGTACGTC.

This rearrangement joins TRBV6-5 to TRBJ2-3, with D unclear. The CDR3 loop spans 11 amino acids. Per germline, CDR1 MNHEY and CDR2 SVGAGI. V gave up 6 bases and J gave up 2 bases, with 3 bases separating them. The CDR3 spells CASSHTDTQYF. DNA of the CDR3: TGTGCCAGCAGCCACACAGATACGCAGTATTTT.